The 7 T cell receptor beta chains below all came from one sample that was sequenced in a study of regulatory T cells in long-lasting Graves disease. Construction of the TCR beta libraries employed iRepertoire HTBI primers in conjunction with Arm-PCR of CDR3 regions. TCRdb itself ran the multiplex PCR reads through MiXCR, one entry per CDR3 protein. The sample comprises approximately 310,000 distinct CDR3 sequences, under 20% of which are singletons, and about two fifths rests with the top ten. The time point denotes: newly diagnosed GD, antithyroid drugs for less than 3 months. PBMC-derived RNA was used for the TCR library. The specimen was peripheral blood mononuclear cells (PBMCs), collected at new diagnosis, from a patient treated with antithyroid drugs. The origin of the receptors is a female donor with Graves disease.

In its sample, this clonotype was seen many times. J is TRBJ2-7 and V is TRBV2; D gene unclear. Trimming took off 4 bases at V and 6 bases at J, with 10 bases between the two ends. The CDR3 is 12 residues long. Per germline, CDR1 SNHLY and CDR2 FYNNEI. The CDR3 coding sequence is TGTGCCAGCAGTGCCTTTTCGGCCGAGCAGTACTTC. Translated, it gives CASSAFSAEQYF.

This clonotype has more than one count but fewer than ten. CDR3 residues: CASSQDGPGEGYEQYF. The DNA for the CDR3 is TGTGCCAGCAGCCAAGATGGACCGGGAGAAGGGTACGAGCAGTACTTC. This chain uses TRBV3-1 with TRBJ2-7, with D possibly TRBD2 on 6 matching bases. The V end lost 0 bases, the J end lost 4 bases, and 16 bases lay between the germline ends. Germline V CDR1 and CDR2: LGHDT, YNNKEL (reference sequence). The CDR3 is 16 amino acids.

The V call is TRBV2, the J call TRBJ2-7; perhaps TRBD2 as D (6 bases). CDR1 and CDR2 (germline): SNHLY, FYNNEI. The CDR3 covers 14 residues. Trimming took 4 bases from V and 6 from J, leaving 16 bases between them. CDR3 amino acids: CASSALGGGFEQYF. As DNA, the CDR3 is TGTGCCAGCAGTGCCCTAGGTGGGGGGTTCGAGCAGTACTTC. Together with reference TRBV2 and TRBJ2-7, the CDR3 gives the full variable domain: EPEVTQTPSHQVTQMGQEVILRCVPISNHLYFYWYRQILGQKVEFLVSFYNNEISEKSEIFDDQFSVERPDGSNFTLKIRSTKLEDSAMYFCASSALGGGFEQYFGPGTRLTVT.

Many counts were recorded for this clonotype. The chain joins TRBV12-3 or TRBV12-4 to TRBJ2-6, with D possibly being TRBD1 (5 bases). V lost 4 bases and J lost 1, with 14 bases in between. This CDR3 is 17 amino acids long. CDR3 sequence (DNA): TGTGCCAGCAGTTACGGTTTAGGGGCGTCTGGGGCCAACGTCCTGACTTTC. Its protein product is CASSYGLGASGANVLTF.

The J gene is TRBJ1-2, the V gene TRBV5-6, with D hard to call. V gave up 2 bases and J gave up 4 bases, with 12 bases separating them. CDR3 length: 14 amino acids. CDR1 and CDR2 from the germline V gene are SGHDT and YYEEEE. In DNA form, the CDR3 reads TGTGCCAGCAGCTTACCTCTTGGAATCTATGGCTACACCTTC. This codes for CASSLPLGIYGYTF. Complete variable domain (other parts from reference TRBV5-6 and TRBJ1-2): DAGVTQSPTHLIKTRGQQVTLRCSPKSGHDTVSWYQQALGQGPQFIFQYYEEEERQRGNFPDRFSGHQFPNYSSELNVNALLLGDSALYLCASSLPLGIYGYTFGSGTRLTVV.

This clonotype was seen many times. The gene calls are TRBV18 and TRBJ1-3; D gene unclear. The CDR3 runs 15 residues. Trimming took 0 bases from V and 3 from J, leaving 9 bases between them. Germline loops: CDR1 KGHSH, CDR2 LQKENI. CDR3 nucleotide sequence: TGTGCCAGCTCACCACCTAACGGTTTTGGAAACACCATATATTTT. Translation gives CASSPPNGFGNTIYF.

Worth noting for this clonotype: One end of the junction is discordant with germline, which a read error may explain. The chain recombines TRBV19 with TRBJ2-1, with D possibly matching TRBD2 (5 bases). Germline CDR1 reads LNHDA; CDR2 reads SQIVND (reference sequence). The CDR3 runs to 15 residues. The DNA for the CDR3 is TGCGCCGGTAGTATAGGGTGGGAGACTAACAATGAGCAGTTCTTC. Translating gives CAGSIGWETNNEQFF.